The following is a TCR beta chain sequence with its context. The data belong to a study of blood T cell repertoires in COVID-19. Background on the study: Material from acute and convalescent COVID-19 was sourced from the United States, Italy and Spain.

Germline CDR1 SGHDT, CDR2 YYEEEE. The CDR3 has 14 amino acids. The V gene lost 0 bases and the J gene lost 3 bases, with 7 bases spanning the gap. Profiled with immunoSEQ multiplex PCR; TCRdb holds only in-frame clones, not every one. The table lists some 110,000 clones, approximately 90% of them singletons, with about 4.7% in the top ten. Sequenced material: peripheral blood. V usage is TRBV5-6 and J usage is TRBJ1-3; D ambiguous. This TCR was sampled from a man aged 35 to 55 with acute or convalescent COVID-19. The CDR3 coding sequence is TGTGCCAGCAGCTTGGGTCAGTATGGAAACACCATATATTTT. Translation gives CASSLGQYGNTIYF. Together with reference TRBV5-6 and TRBJ1-3, the CDR3 gives the full variable domain: DAGVTQSPTHLIKTRGQQVTLRCSPKSGHDTVSWYQQALGQGPQFIFQYYEEEERQRGNFPDRFSGHQFPNYSSELNVNALLLGDSALYLCASSLGQYGNTIYFGEGSWLTVV.